One TCR beta chain is described in this entry. The TCR beta repertoire was assessed by survey-level immunoSEQ sequencing. The repertoire was sequenced with immunoSEQ multiplex PCR; TCRdb's copy has only in-frame clones and lacks some. In the table there are some 48,000 clones, over 90% of which are singletons. V was shortened by 7 bases and J by 6 bases, with 4 bases between the two germline ends. The CDR3 spans 10 residues. The germline V gene has CDR1 SNHLY and CDR2 FYNNEI. This TCR was sampled from a man between 35 and 55 years old with rheumatoid arthritis. Input material: PBMCs. The chain links TRBV2 to TRBJ2-1; D is undetermined. The CDR3 DNA reads as TGTGCCAGCAAGACCAATGAGCAGTTCTTC. Its translation is CASKTNEQFF.